The rows below give T cell receptor beta chains drawn from one sample of a study of blood T cell repertoires in COVID-19. The protocol was immunoSEQ multiplex PCR, while the TCRdb copy is restricted to in-frame clones and leaves out a portion. Here the sample spans some 250,000 clones, approximately 91% being singletons. What was sequenced was peripheral blood. All receptors derive from a woman younger than 45 with acute or convalescent COVID-19. Each CDR3 is given with its conserved first and last residue. A D gene is named only where the DNA matches it firmly. A clone size is listed for some rows: how often the clone was seen (once, few, many), or a class if it is expanded.

j_call clone_size d_call v_call cdr3_aa cdr3_nt
TRBJ1-6 once - TRBV5-1 CASSLLAENSPLHF TGCGCCAGCAGCTTGTTGGCTGAAAATTCACCCCTCCACTTT
TRBJ1-1 - - TRBV24-1 CATSDLVECTEAFF TGTGCCACCAGTGATTTGGTGGAGTGCACTGAAGCTTTCTTT
TRBJ2-4 - - TRBV27 CASSLGTPRGNIQYF TGTGCCAGCAGTTTAGGGACTCCCCGGGGAAACATTCAGTACTTC
TRBJ1-4 - - TRBV10-3 CAISRGDNEKLFF TGTGCCATCAGCCGGGGTGATAATGAAAAACTGTTTTTT
TRBJ1-1 - TRBD1 TRBV30 CAWETGTGRTEAFF TGTGCCTGGGAAACCGGGACAGGGCGAACTGAAGCTTTCTTT
TRBJ2-2 - TRBD1 TRBV9 CASSIKDRAVFGELFF TGTGCCAGCAGCATAAAGGACAGGGCTGTTTTCGGGGAGCTGTTTTTT
TRBJ2-2 - - TRBV14 CASSPTYVTGELFF TGTGCCAGCAGCCCCACCTATGTGACCGGGGAGCTGTTTTTT
TRBJ1-2 - - TRBV5-1 CASSLGSGTANYGYTF TGCGCCAGCAGCTTGGGTTCAGGGACTGCTAACTATGGCTACACCTTC
TRBJ1-2 - TRBD1 TRBV7-8 CASSLRGRGSGYGYTF TGTGCCAGCAGCTTACGGGGCAGGGGGTCGGGCTATGGCTACACCTTC
TRBJ2-2 once - TRBV12-3/TRBV12-4 CASSFGPGELFF TGTGCCAGCAGTTTTGGCCCCGGGGAGCTGTTTTTT
TRBJ1-2 - TRBD1 TRBV6-2/TRBV6-3 CASSDPLRTDRGWGYTF TGTGCCAGCAGCGACCCTCTAAGGACGGACAGGGGCTGGGGCTACACCTTC
TRBJ2-2 - - TRBV4-2 CASSQNSQGSTGELFF TGTGCCAGCAGCCAAAACAGCCAGGGGAGCACCGGGGAGCTGTTTTTT
TRBJ2-7 - - TRBV2 CASSGGVSVFSYEQYF TGTGCCAGCAGTGGGGGGGTTAGCGTGTTCTCCTACGAGCAGTACTTC
TRBJ2-3 - - TRBV30 CAWKWAGNTDTQYF TGTGCCTGGAAGTGGGCGGGTAACACAGATACGCAGTATTTT
TRBJ2-3 - - TRBV7-9 CASSPPTSFATDTQYF TGTGCCAGCAGCCCGCCGACTAGTTTTGCGACAGATACGCAGTATTTT